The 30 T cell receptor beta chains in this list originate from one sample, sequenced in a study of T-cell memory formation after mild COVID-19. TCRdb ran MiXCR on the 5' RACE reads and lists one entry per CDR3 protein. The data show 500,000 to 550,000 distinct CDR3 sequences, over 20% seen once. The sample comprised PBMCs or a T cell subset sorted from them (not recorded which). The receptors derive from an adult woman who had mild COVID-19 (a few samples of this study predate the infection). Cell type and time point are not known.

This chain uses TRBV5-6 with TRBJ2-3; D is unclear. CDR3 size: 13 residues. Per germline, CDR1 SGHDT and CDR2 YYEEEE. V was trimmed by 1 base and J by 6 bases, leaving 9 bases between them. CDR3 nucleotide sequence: TGTGCCAGCAGCTTGTCCGCCCTTGATACGCAGTATTTT. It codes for CASSLSALDTQYF.

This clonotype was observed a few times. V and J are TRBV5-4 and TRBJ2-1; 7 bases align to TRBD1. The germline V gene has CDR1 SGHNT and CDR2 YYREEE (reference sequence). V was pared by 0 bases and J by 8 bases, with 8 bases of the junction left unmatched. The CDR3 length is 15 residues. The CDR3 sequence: CASSLGAGGSDEQFF. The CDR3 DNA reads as TGTGCCAGCAGCTTGGGGGCAGGGGGAAGCGATGAGCAGTTCTTC.

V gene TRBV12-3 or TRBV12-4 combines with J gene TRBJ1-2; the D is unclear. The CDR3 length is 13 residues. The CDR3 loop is CAKGGGSLYGYTF. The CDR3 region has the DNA TGTGCTAAAGGCGGCGGAAGTCTCTATGGCTACACCTTC.

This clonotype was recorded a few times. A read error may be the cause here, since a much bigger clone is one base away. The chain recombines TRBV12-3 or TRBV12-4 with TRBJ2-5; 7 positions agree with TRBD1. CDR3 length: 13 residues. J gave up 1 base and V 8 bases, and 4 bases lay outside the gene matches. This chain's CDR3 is CASGRDSQETQYF. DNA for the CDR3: TGTGCCAGCGGCCGGGACAGCCAAGAGACCCAGTACTTC.

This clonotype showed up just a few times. The CDR3 DNA reads as TGTGCCAGCAGACTTAAACCCCGGGACAGAGCCTACTACGAGCAGTACTTC. Its protein product is CASRLKPRDRAYYEQYF. The chain uses TRBV2 and TRBJ2-7; 7 bases line up with TRBD1. This CDR3 comprises 17 residues. Germline V CDR1 and CDR2: SNHLY, FYNNEI. Trimming took 6 bases from V and 3 from J; bases not matched to a gene: 17. Using reference TRBV2 and TRBJ2-7 for the parts outside the CDR3, the full variable domain is EPEVTQTPSHQVTQMGQEVILRCVPISNHLYFYWYRQILGQKVEFLVSFYNNEISEKSEIFDDQFSVERPDGSNFTLKIRSTKLEDSAMYFCASRLKPRDRAYYEQYFGPGTRLTVT.

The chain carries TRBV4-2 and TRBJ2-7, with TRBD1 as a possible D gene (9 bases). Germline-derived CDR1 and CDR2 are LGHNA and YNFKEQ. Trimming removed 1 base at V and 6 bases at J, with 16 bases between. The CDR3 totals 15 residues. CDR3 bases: TGTGCCAGCAGCCAAGCCGGGACAGGGACTAGCGAGCAGTACTTC. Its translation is CASSQAGTGTSEQYF.

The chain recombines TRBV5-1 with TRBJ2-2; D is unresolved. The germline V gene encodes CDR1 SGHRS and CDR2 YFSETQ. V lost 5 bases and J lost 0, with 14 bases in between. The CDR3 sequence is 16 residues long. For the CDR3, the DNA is TGCGCCAGCAGTGGGGTACAGACCACGAACACCGGGGAGCTGTTTTTT. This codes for CASSGVQTTNTGELFF.

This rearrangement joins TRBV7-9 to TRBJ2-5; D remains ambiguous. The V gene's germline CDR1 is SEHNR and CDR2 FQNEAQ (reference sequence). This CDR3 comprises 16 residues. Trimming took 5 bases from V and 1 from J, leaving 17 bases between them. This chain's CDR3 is CASSPPVHGLQETQYF. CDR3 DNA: TGTGCCAGCAGCCCCCCGGTCCACGGCCTCCAAGAGACCCAGTACTTC.

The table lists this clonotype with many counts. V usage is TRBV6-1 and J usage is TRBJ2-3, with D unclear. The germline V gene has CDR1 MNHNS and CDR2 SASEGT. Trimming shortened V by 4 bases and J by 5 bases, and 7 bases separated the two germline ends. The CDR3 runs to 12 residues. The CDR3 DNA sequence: TGTGCCAGCAGTGGTCCGAAAGATACGCAGTATTTT. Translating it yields CASSGPKDTQYF.

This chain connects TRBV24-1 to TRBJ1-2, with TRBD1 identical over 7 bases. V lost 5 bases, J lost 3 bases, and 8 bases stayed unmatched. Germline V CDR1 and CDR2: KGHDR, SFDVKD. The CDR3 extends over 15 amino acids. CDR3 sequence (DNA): TGTGCCACCAGTGTCAAGGGGGCGCGGTACTATGGCTACACCTTC. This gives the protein CATSVKGARYYGYTF.

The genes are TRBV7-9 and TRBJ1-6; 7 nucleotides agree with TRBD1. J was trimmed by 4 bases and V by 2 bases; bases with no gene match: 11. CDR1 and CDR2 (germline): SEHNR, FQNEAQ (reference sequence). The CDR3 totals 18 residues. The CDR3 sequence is CASSLSRIGTDYNSPLHF. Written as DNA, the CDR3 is TGTGCCAGCAGCTTATCCCGGATTGGGACAGATTATAATTCACCCCTCCACTTT.

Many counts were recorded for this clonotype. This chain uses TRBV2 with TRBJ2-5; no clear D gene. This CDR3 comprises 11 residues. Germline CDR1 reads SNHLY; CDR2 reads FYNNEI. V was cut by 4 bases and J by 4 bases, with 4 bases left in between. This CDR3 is CASSGGETQYF. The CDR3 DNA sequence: TGTGCCAGCAGTGGGGGAGAGACCCAGTACTTC. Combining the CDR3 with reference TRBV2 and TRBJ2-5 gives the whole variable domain EPEVTQTPSHQVTQMGQEVILRCVPISNHLYFYWYRQILGQKVEFLVSFYNNEISEKSEIFDDQFSVERPDGSNFTLKIRSTKLEDSAMYFCASSGGETQYFGPGTRLLVL.

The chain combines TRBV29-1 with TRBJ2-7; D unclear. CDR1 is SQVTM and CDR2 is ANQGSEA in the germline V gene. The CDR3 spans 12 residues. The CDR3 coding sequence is TGCAGTTATTACTCACCGACCTACGAGCAGTACTTC. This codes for CSYYSPTYEQYF.

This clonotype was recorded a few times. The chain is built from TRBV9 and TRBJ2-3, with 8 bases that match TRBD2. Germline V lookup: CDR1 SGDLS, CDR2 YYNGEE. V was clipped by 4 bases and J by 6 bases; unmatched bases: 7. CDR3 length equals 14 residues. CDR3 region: CASSIRGGMDTQYF. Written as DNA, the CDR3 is TGTGCCAGCAGCATTCGGGGGGGCATGGATACGCAGTATTTT.

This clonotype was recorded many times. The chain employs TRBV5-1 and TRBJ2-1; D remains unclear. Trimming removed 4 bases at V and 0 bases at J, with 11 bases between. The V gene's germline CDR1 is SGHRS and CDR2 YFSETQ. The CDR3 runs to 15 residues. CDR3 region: CASSQTEYSYNEQFF. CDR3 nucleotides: TGCGCCAGCAGCCAAACTGAGTACTCCTACAATGAGCAGTTCTTC.

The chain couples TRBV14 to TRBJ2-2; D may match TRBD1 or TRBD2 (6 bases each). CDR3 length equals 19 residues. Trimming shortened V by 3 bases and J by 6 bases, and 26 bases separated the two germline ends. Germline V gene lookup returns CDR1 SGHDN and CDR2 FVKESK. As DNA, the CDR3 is TGTGCCAGCAGCCAGGGGGGCTTTCGGGGGCCCTTCAAGGCCGGGGAGCTGTTTTTT. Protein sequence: CASSQGGFRGPFKAGELFF.

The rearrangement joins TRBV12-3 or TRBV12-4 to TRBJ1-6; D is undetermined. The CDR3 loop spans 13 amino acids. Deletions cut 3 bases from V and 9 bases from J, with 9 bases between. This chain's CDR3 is CASSFGGRSPLHF. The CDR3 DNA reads TGTGCCAGCAGTTTTGGCGGCCGTTCACCCCTCCACTTT.

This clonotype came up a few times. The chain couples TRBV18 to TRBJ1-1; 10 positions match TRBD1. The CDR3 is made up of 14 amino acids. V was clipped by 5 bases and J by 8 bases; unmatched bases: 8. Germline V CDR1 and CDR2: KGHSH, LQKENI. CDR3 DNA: TGTGCCAGCTCATCTGGACAGGGGGGGGAAGAAGCTTTCTTT. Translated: CASSSGQGGEEAFF.

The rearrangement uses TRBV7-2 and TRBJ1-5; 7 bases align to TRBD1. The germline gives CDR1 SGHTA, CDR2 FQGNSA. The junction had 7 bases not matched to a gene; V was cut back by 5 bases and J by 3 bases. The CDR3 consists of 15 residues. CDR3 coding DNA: TGTGCCAGCAGCCAGGGGACAGCAGCCAATCAGCCCCAGCATTTT. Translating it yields CASSQGTAANQPQHF.

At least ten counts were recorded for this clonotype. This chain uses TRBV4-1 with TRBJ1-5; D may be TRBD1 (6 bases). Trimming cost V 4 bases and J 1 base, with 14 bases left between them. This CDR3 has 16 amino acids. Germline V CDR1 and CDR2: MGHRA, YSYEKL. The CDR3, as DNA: TGCGCCAGCAGCCCAGCTCCGGGGGCGAGCAATCAGCCCCAGCATTTT. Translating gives CASSPAPGASNQPQHF.

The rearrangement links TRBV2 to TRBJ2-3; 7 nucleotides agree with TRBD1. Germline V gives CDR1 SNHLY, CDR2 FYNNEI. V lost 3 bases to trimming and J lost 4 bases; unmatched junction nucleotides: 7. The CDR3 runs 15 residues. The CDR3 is CASSETRGFPDTQYF. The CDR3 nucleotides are TGTGCCAGCAGTGAGACCAGGGGGTTTCCAGATACGCAGTATTTT.

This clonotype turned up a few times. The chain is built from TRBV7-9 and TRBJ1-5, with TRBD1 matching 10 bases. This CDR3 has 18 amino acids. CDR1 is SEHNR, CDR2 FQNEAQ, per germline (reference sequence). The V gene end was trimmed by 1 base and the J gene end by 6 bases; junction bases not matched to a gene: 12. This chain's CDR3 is CASSLGSSGTGAGQPQHF. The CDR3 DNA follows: TGTGCCAGCAGCTTAGGTTCTTCGGGGACAGGGGCAGGTCAGCCCCAGCATTTT.

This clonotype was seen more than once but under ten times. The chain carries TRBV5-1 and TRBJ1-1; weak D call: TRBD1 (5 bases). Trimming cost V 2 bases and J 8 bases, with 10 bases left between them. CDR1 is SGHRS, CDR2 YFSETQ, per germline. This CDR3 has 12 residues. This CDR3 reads CASSLRGDEAFF. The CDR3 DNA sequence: TGCGCCAGCAGCTTAAGAGGGGACGAAGCTTTCTTT.

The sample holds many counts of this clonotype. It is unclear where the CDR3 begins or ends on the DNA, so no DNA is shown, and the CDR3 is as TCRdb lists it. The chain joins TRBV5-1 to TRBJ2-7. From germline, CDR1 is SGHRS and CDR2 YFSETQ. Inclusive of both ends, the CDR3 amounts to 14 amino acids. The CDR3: CASSSSLVSYEQYF.

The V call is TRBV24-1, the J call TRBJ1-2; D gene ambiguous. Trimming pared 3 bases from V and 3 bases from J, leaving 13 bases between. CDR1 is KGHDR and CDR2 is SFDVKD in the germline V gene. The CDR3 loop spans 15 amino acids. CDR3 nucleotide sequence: TGTGCCACCAGTGATCCCCGCCAGGAGGACTATGGCTACACCTTC. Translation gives CATSDPRQEDYGYTF.

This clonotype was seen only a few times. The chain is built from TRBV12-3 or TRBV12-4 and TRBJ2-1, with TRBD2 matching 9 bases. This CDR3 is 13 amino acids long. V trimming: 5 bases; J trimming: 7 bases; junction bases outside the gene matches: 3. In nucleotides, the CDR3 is TGTGCCAGCAGTGCGGGGGGGTGGAATGAGCAGTTCTTC. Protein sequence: CASSAGGWNEQFF.

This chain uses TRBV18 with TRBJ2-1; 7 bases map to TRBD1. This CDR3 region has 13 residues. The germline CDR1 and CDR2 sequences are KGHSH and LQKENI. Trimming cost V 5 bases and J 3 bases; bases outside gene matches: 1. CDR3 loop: CASSGQDYNEQFF. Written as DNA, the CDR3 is TGTGCCAGCTCAGGACAGGACTACAATGAGCAGTTCTTC. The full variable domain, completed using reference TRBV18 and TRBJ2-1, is NAGVMQNPRHLVRRRGQEARLRCSPMKGHSHVYWYRQLPEEGLKFMVYLQKENIIDESGMPKERFSAEFPKEGPSILRIQQVVRGDSAAYFCASSGQDYNEQFFGPGTRLTVL.

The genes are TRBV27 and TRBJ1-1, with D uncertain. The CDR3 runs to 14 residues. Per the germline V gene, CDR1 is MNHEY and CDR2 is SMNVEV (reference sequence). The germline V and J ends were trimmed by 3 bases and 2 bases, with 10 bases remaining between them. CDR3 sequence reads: CASSLGSRNTEAFF. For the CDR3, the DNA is TGTGCCAGCAGTTTGGGGAGCCGAAACACTGAAGCTTTCTTT.

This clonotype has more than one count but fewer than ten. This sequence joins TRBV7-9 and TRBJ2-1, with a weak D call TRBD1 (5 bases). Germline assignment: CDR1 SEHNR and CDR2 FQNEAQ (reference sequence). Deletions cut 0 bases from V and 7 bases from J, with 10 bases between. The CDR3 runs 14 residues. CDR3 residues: CASSLAVGPNEQFF. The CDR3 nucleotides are TGTGCCAGCAGCTTAGCTGTGGGGCCGAATGAGCAGTTCTTC.

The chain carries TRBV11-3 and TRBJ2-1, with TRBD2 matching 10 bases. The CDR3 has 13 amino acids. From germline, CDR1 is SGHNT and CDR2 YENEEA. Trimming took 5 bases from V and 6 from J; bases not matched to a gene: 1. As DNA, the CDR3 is TGTGCCAGCAGCGGGACTAGCGCCAATGAGCAGTTCTTC. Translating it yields CASSGTSANEQFF.